This TCR beta chain was captured by sequencing in a study of T-cell memory formation after mild COVID-19. Study results and caveats: The authors did not confirm SARS-CoV-2 specificity of second-wave clones peaking day 37.

TCRdb reprocessed the 5' RACE reads via MiXCR and lists one record per CDR3 protein. The table has 380,000 or so distinct CDR3 sequences, over 13% seen once. With regard to this clonotype: What it binds is unknown.

The TCR sequence derives from a man between 18 and 35 years old who had mild COVID-19 (a few samples of this study predate the infection). Cell type and time point are not known. Sequenced input: PBMCs or a T cell subset sorted from them (not recorded which).

Written as DNA, the CDR3 is TGCAGTGCTGCCAGCGGGGCCGCAGGGTACCCCAGCACAGATACGCAGTATTTT. It is translated as CSAASGAAGYPSTDTQYF. The rearrangement links TRBV20-1 to TRBJ2-3, with 7 bases fitting TRBD2. The trim removed 5 bases at V and 0 bases at J, leaving 17 bases unmatched. Germline V CDR1 and CDR2: DFQATT, SNEGSKA (reference sequence). The CDR3 extends over 18 amino acids.